This T cell receptor (beta chain) was sequenced in a study of resident and recirculating memory T cells in vitiligo. General study findings and limits: Clonality differed among vitiligo lesions, with no unique dominant clone.

The protocol was immunoSEQ multiplex PCR, while the TCRdb copy is restricted to in-frame clones and leaves out a portion. In the table there are 75,000 to 85,000 clones, roughly 94% of which are singletons. V was cut by 6 bases and J by 8 bases, with 8 bases left in between. Germline V gives CDR1 SGHAT, CDR2 FQDESV (reference sequence). The CDR3 runs 11 residues. For this clone: Its antigen is unidentified.

The TCR was taken from a male donor with vitiligo. The sample comprised blood. This chain joins TRBV11-1 and TRBJ2-1; a possible D gene is TRBD2 (5 bases). The CDR3 nucleotides read TGTGCCAGCAGAGGAGGAGATGAGCAGTTCTTC. Translated, it gives CASRGGDEQFF. Supplemented by reference TRBV11-1 and TRBJ2-1, the full variable domain reads EAEVAQSPRYKITEKSQAVAFWCDPISGHATLYWYRQILGQGPELLVQFQDESVVDDSQLPKDRFSAERLKGVDSTLKIQPAELGDSAMYLCASRGGDEQFFGPGTRLTVL.